The 25 T cell receptor beta chains below were found in one sample sequenced in a study of PD-L1 blockade in urothelial cancer. Only in-frame clones appear in the TCRdb table, and some are missing; sequencing was by immunoSEQ multiplex PCR. The sample records around 80,000 clones, about nine tenths being singletons. The specimen was PBMCs, collected around atezolizumab (anti-PD-L1) treatment. All receptors come from a woman aged 70-85 years with urothelial cancer.

V usage is TRBV10-3 and J usage is TRBJ1-4; 7 nucleotides align to TRBD1. This CDR3 contains 13 residues. Germline V gene data show CDR1 as ENHRY and CDR2 as SYGVKD. The trim removed 10 bases at V and 8 bases at J, leaving 10 bases unmatched. CDR3 in DNA: TGTGCCACCTCGACAGGGCTGGAGGAAAAACTGTTTTTT. Protein: CATSTGLEEKLFF.

The chain uses TRBV7-6 and TRBJ2-5, with a possible D match to TRBD1 (6 bases). The CDR3 is 16 amino acids. Per the germline V gene, CDR1 is SGHVS and CDR2 is FNYEAQ. Trimming took 1 base from V and 1 from J, leaving 13 bases between them. CDR3 in amino acids: CASSLDRVGSQETQYF. The CDR3 DNA reads as TGTGCCAGCAGCTTAGACAGGGTGGGGTCCCAAGAGACCCAGTACTTC.

The chain has TRBV7-9 and TRBJ1-3; a weak D match, TRBD1 (5 bases). Looked up from germline, CDR1 is SEHNR and CDR2 is FQNEAQ (reference sequence). The CDR3 runs to 16 residues. V was shortened by 5 bases and J by 0 bases, with 14 bases between the two germline ends. CDR3 nucleotide sequence: TGTGCCAGCAGCGCCCAGGACGGACACTCTGGAAACACCATATATTTT. Its translation: CASSAQDGHSGNTIYF.

This clone occurred once. CDR3 residues: CASSVIPSPGGDTQYF. The CDR3 region has the DNA TGTGCCAGCAGCGTGATCCCCTCTCCAGGGGGAGATACGCAGTATTTT. This rearrangement joins TRBV9 to TRBJ2-3; 7 bases match TRBD1. Looked up from germline, CDR1 is SGDLS and CDR2 is YYNGEE. Germline trimming cut 2 bases from V and 5 bases from J; bases unmatched to any gene: 11. The CDR3 sequence is 16 residues long. The complete variable domain, with remaining parts taken from reference TRBV9 and TRBJ2-3, reads DSGVTQTPKHLITATGQRVTLRCSPRSGDLSVYWYQQSLDQGLQFLIQYYNGEERAKGNILERFSAQQFPDLHSELNLSSLELGDSALYFCASSVIPSPGGDTQYFGPGTRLTVL.

The rearrangement links TRBV4-2 to TRBJ1-2, with a tentative D call TRBD1 (5 bases). The V end was cut by 3 bases, the J end by 3 bases, with 14 bases between. The germline V gene encodes CDR1 LGHNA and CDR2 YNFKEQ. CDR3 length: 15 amino acids. The CDR3 DNA sequence: TGTGCCAGCAGCCAGGACGTAGGGGTGGACTATGGCTACACCTTC. Its protein product is CASSQDVGVDYGYTF.

This clone was picked up a small number of times. The chain uses TRBV7-2 and TRBJ2-3; 12 nucleotides match TRBD2. There are 17 residues in the CDR3. J gave up 4 bases and V 7 bases, and 12 bases lay outside the gene matches. Germline V gene lookup returns CDR1 SGHTA and CDR2 FQGNSA. The CDR3, as DNA: TGTGCCAGCACCGATTGGACTAGCGGGATTTTCGCAGATACGCAGTATTTT. Translated, it gives CASTDWTSGIFADTQYF.

V gene TRBV9 combines with J gene TRBJ1-1, with 9 bases lining up with TRBD1. Germline V gene lookup returns CDR1 SGDLS and CDR2 YYNGEE. V lost 4 bases and J lost 3; bases outside the gene matches: 10. CDR3 length: 16 amino acids. The CDR3 loop reads CASSPPGQGFDTEAFF. CDR3 coding DNA: TGTGCCAGCAGCCCACCGGGACAGGGCTTTGACACTGAAGCTTTCTTT.

The rearrangement links TRBV5-1 to TRBJ2-3; D is uncertain. V was cut by 3 bases and J by 6 bases, with 14 bases left in between. This CDR3 region has 14 residues. CDR1 is SGHRS and CDR2 is YFSETQ in the germline V gene. The CDR3 bases are TGCGCCAGCAGCTCATTAGTAGTCAAGGATACGCAGTATTTT. It codes for CASSSLVVKDTQYF.

The CDR3 protein is CASSFGRHGYTF. The CDR3 DNA sequence: TGTGCCAGCAGTTTTGGGAGACACGGCTACACCTTC. The V and J genes are TRBV28 and TRBJ1-2; no definite D call. V lost 3 bases and J lost 8, with 10 bases in between. CDR3 size: 12 residues. Germline values: CDR1 MDHEN, CDR2 SYDVKM.

V usage is TRBV5-1 and J usage is TRBJ2-5; 12 positions agree with TRBD2. Germline V CDR1 and CDR2: SGHRS, YFSETQ. CDR3 size: 16 residues. V gave up 0 bases and J gave up 5 bases; unmatched junction bases: 5. The CDR3 coding sequence is TGCGCCAGCAGCTTGGGACTAGCGGGAGAGGGGGAGACCCAGTACTTC. It is translated as CASSLGLAGEGETQYF. Using reference TRBV5-1 and TRBJ2-5 for the parts outside the CDR3, the full variable domain is KAGVTQTPRYLIKTRGQQVTLSCSPISGHRSVSWYQQTPGQGLQFLFEYFSETQRNKGNFPGRFSGRQFSNSRSEMNVSTLELGDSALYLCASSLGLAGEGETQYFGPGTRLLVL.

V and J are TRBV10-2 and TRBJ1-3; D is possibly TRBD1 (6 bases). Trimming took 6 bases from V and 2 from J, leaving 11 bases between them. The CDR3 length is 14 residues. Germline V gives CDR1 WSHSY, CDR2 SAAADI. The CDR3 DNA reads as TGCGCCAGCAGGCCGGGGGGCACTGGAAACACCATATATTTT. Its protein product is CASRPGGTGNTIYF.

V and J are TRBV5-5 and TRBJ1-1; a weak D match, TRBD1 (5 bases). The CDR3 loop spans 13 amino acids. Germline values: CDR1 SGHKS, CDR2 YYEKEE (reference sequence). The ends were cut back, 3 bases at V and 3 bases at J, with 9 bases in the middle. This CDR3 reads CASSYTTDTEAFF. For the CDR3, the DNA is TGTGCCAGCAGCTATACGACAGACACTGAAGCTTTCTTT.

The rearrangement links TRBV19 to TRBJ2-1; D remains unclear. Germline V gene data show CDR1 as LNHDA and CDR2 as SQIVND (reference sequence). The length of the CDR3 is 14 residues. Trimming took off 3 bases at V and 4 bases at J, with 10 bases between the two ends. CDR3 bases: TGTGCCAGTAGTATCCTGGTTACTTACAATGAGCAGTTCTTC. Its translation is CASSILVTYNEQFF.

This chain uses TRBV7-7 with TRBJ2-2; D is undetermined. Per the germline V gene, CDR1 is SSHAT and CDR2 is FNYEAQ (reference sequence). The CDR3 spans 15 residues. Trimming took 2 bases from V and 2 from J, leaving 9 bases between them. Written as DNA, the CDR3 is TGTGCCAGCAGCTTACACGCGGCTAACACCGGGGAGCTGTTTTTT. Translating gives CASSLHAANTGELFF.

The CDR3, as DNA: TGTGCCAGCAGCTTAACCGCTAGCGGGGGGTACGAGACCCAGTACTTC. Translating gives CASSLTASGGYETQYF. V usage is TRBV11-2 and J usage is TRBJ2-5; 11 nucleotides line up with TRBD2. This CDR3 contains 16 residues. Per the germline V gene, CDR1 is SGHAT and CDR2 is FQNNGV. The V and J ends lost 2 bases and 5 bases, in that order; junction bases with no gene match: 7.

The rearrangement joins TRBV5-1 to TRBJ2-2; D gene ambiguous. The ends were cut back, 2 bases at V and 0 bases at J, with 8 bases in the middle. The germline V gene encodes CDR1 SGHRS and CDR2 YFSETQ. CDR3 length: 15 residues. The CDR3 nucleotides read TGCGCCAGCAGCTTTCGGCTAGCGAACACCGGGGAGCTGTTTTTT. This encodes CASSFRLANTGELFF.

The V and J genes are TRBV5-1 and TRBJ2-1; the match to TRBD2 covers 10 bases. Germline assignment: CDR1 SGHRS and CDR2 YFSETQ. This CDR3 has 16 amino acids. The junction had 4 bases not matched to a gene; V was cut back by 0 bases and J by 4 bases. CDR3 nucleotide sequence: TGCGCCAGCAGCTTGGCCCCAGCGGGAGGGTACAATGAGCAGTTCTTC. Protein product: CASSLAPAGGYNEQFF.

The CDR3 loop reads CASSQRDRVGYTF. DNA of the CDR3: TGTGCCAGCAGCCAAAGGGACAGGGTTGGCTACACCTTC. The rearrangement joins TRBV4-2 to TRBJ1-2; 9 bases align to TRBD1. The CDR3 runs to 13 residues. The trim removed 2 bases at V and 7 bases at J, leaving 2 bases unmatched. Germline loops: CDR1 LGHNA, CDR2 YNFKEQ.

J is TRBJ1-2 and V is TRBV7-9; 8 nucleotides align to TRBD1. The CDR3 sequence is 16 residues long. With V trimmed by 8 bases and J by 2 bases, 13 bases remained unmatched. Per the germline V gene, CDR1 is SEHNR and CDR2 is FQNEAQ (reference sequence). CDR3 region: CASHQGETGGNYGYTF. CDR3 in DNA: TGTGCCAGCCACCAAGGGGAAACAGGGGGGAACTATGGCTACACCTTC.

The chain recombines TRBV29-1 with TRBJ2-7, with 11 bases identical to TRBD2. Germline assignment: CDR1 SQVTM and CDR2 ANQGSEA. The CDR3 length is 16 residues. Trimming cost V 4 bases and J 2 bases; bases outside gene matches: 10. For the CDR3, the DNA is TGCAGCGTTGTGGGGGGCCTAGCGGGAGGAACCTACGAGCAGTACTTC. Translating it yields CSVVGGLAGGTYEQYF.

The V call is TRBV19, the J call TRBJ2-1, with TRBD2 identical over 13 bases. The CDR3 is 17 residues long. Germline assignment: CDR1 LNHDA and CDR2 SQIVND (reference sequence). Trimming took 0 bases from V and 5 from J; bases not matched to a gene: 4. CDR3 sequence: CASSIETSGRPHNEQFF. The CDR3 nucleotides are TGTGCCAGTAGTATAGAGACTAGCGGGAGGCCCCACAATGAGCAGTTCTTC. The complete variable domain, with remaining parts taken from reference TRBV19 and TRBJ2-1, reads DGGITQSPKYLFRKEGQNVTLSCEQNLNHDAMYWYRQDPGQGLRLIYYSQIVNDFQKGDIAEGYSVSREKKESFPLTVTSAQKNPTAFYLCASSIETSGRPHNEQFFGPGTRLTVL.

The J gene is TRBJ1-5, the V gene TRBV28; D not certain. Trimming removed 5 bases from V and 3 bases from J, with 11 bases in between. Germline V gives CDR1 MDHEN, CDR2 SYDVKM. The CDR3 is made up of 14 amino acids. This chain's CDR3 is CASSIPQSNQPQHF. CDR3 sequence (DNA): TGTGCCAGCAGTATCCCACAATCCAATCAGCCCCAGCATTTT.

The V call is TRBV7-6, the J call TRBJ2-7; TRBD2 agrees at 11 bases. Germline values: CDR1 SGHVS, CDR2 FNYEAQ. J was trimmed by 5 bases and V by 5 bases; bases with no gene match: 8. The CDR3 consists of 15 residues. CDR3 bases: TGTGCCAGCAGCCGATTACTAGCGGGAGAGCACGAGCAGTACTTC. This gives the protein CASSRLLAGEHEQYF.

The rearrangement joins TRBV7-3 to TRBJ2-4; 8 positions match TRBD2. This CDR3 comprises 13 residues. Germline loops: CDR1 SGHTA, CDR2 FQGTGA. J gave up 8 bases and V 3 bases, and 3 bases lay outside the gene matches. The CDR3 region is CASSLAGRDIQYF. DNA of the CDR3: TGTGCCAGCAGCTTGGCCGGGAGGGACATTCAGTACTTC.

The chain has TRBV10-3 and TRBJ2-1, with D tentatively TRBD1 (6 bases). CDR3 size: 15 residues. CDR1 and CDR2 from the germline V gene are ENHRY and SYGVKD. Deletions cut 0 bases from V and 8 bases from J, with 14 bases between. The CDR3 protein is CAISESQGRYDEQFF. CDR3 DNA: TGTGCCATCAGTGAGTCGCAGGGGCGATATGATGAGCAGTTCTTC.